The 3 T cell receptor beta chains in this list originate from one sample, sequenced in a study of T-cell reconstitution after alpha-beta-depleted transplantation in children. During its preparation, the TCRbeta library received unique molecular identifiers. A single record per CDR3 protein comes from TCRdb applying MiXCR to the PCR reads. The sample consists of 490,000 or so distinct CDR3 sequences, 9.5% to 15% of them appearing once. Material: PBMCs from the stem cell graft donor, obtained from the stem cell graft. Every receptor here comes from a human donor who donated a stem cell graft to a child with combined immunodeficiency.

Only a few counts were recorded for this clonotype. The chain employs TRBV6-1 and TRBJ2-3; 10 bases line up with TRBD1. The CDR3 is made up of 15 amino acids. CDR1 and CDR2 (germline): MNHNS, SASEGT. The V and J ends lost 8 bases and 4 bases, in that order; junction bases with no gene match: 9. Here the CDR3 DNA reads TGTGCCAGCCCCCGACAGGGGGCAAAGTCAGATACGCAGTATTTT. Translation gives CASPRQGAKSDTQYF.

The J gene is TRBJ2-7, the V gene TRBV15, with 9 bases identical to TRBD1. Trimming at V came to 1 base and at J to 3 bases, leaving 4 bases not matched to a gene. This CDR3 region has 15 residues. From germline, CDR1 is LNHNV and CDR2 YYDKDF (reference sequence). The CDR3 bases are TGTGCCACCAGCAGAGCGGGACAGGGAGGCTACGAGCAGTACTTC. It specifies CATSRAGQGGYEQYF.

The chain recombines TRBV5-1 with TRBJ2-1, with TRBD2 as a possible D gene (5 bases). V gave up 3 bases and J gave up 9 bases, with 16 bases separating them. The CDR3 consists of 14 residues. Germline lookup yields CDR1 SGHRS and CDR2 YFSETQ. CDR3 loop: CASSSLTREGEQFF. The CDR3 DNA reads TGCGCCAGCAGCTCGCTGACAAGAGAGGGTGAGCAGTTCTTC.